Listed below are T cell receptor beta chains from one sample, sequenced in a study of cytomegalovirus exposure and HLA in healthy donors. This table comes from immunoSEQ multiplex PCR, and its TCRdb copy is limited to in-frame clones, with some not included. The sample holds more than 100,000 clones, roughly 90% seen once. Sequencing was carried out using PBMCs. These receptors came from a man aged 30 to 45 in good health and CMV-seronegative. The CDR3 runs from the conserved cysteine through the conserved F or W. The D gene is left open where the match is weak. Size is omitted from some rows. Given values are once, few, many or a class for expanded clones.

CDR3aa: CASSDSPSGVTGELFF
CDR3nt: TGTGCCAGCAGTGACTCCCCTAGCGGGGTCACCGGGGAGCTGTTTTTT
abundance: NA
v_gene: TRBV6-4
j_gene: TRBJ2-2
d_gene: TRBD2

CDR3aa: CAWDRETNYGYTF
CDR3nt: TGTGCCTGGGACAGGGAGACCAACTATGGCTACACCTTC
abundance: few
v_gene: TRBV30
j_gene: TRBJ1-2
d_gene: TRBD1

CDR3aa: CASTLIVHRVTEAFF
CDR3nt: TGTGCCAGCACCCTAATAGTCCACAGGGTGACTGAAGCTTTCTTT
abundance: NA
v_gene: TRBV25-1
j_gene: TRBJ1-1
d_gene: NA

CDR3aa: CASSESGAGSIYEQYF
CDR3nt: TGCGCCAGCAGTGAGTCGGGGGCAGGGTCTATCTACGAGCAGTACTTC
abundance: few
v_gene: TRBV10-1
j_gene: TRBJ2-7
d_gene: NA

CDR3aa: CASILVAGELNEQFF
CDR3nt: TGTGCCAGCATTCTCGTAGCGGGAGAGTTAAATGAGCAGTTCTTC
abundance: NA
v_gene: TRBV6-1
j_gene: TRBJ2-1
d_gene: TRBD2

CDR3aa: CSSPISNEQYF
CDR3nt: TGCAGTTCCCCCATTAGCAACGAGCAGTACTTC
abundance: NA
v_gene: TRBV20-1
j_gene: TRBJ2-7
d_gene: NA

CDR3aa: CASSEFGARDRYGYTF
CDR3nt: TGTGCCAGCAGTGAATTTGGGGCCAGGGACAGATATGGCTACACCTTC
abundance: NA
v_gene: TRBV6-1
j_gene: TRBJ1-2
d_gene: TRBD1

CDR3aa: CASSAARSSYNEQFF
CDR3nt: TGTGCCAGCAGTGCTGCAAGGAGCTCCTACAATGAGCAGTTCTTC
abundance: NA
v_gene: TRBV2
j_gene: TRBJ2-1
d_gene: NA

CDR3aa: CASSLLSGANVLTF
CDR3nt: TGCGCCAGCAGCCTCCTTTCTGGGGCCAACGTCCTGACTTTC
abundance: NA
v_gene: TRBV5-1
j_gene: TRBJ2-6
d_gene: NA

CDR3aa: CASSERREGRNEQFF
CDR3nt: TGCGCCAGCAGTGAAAGGCGGGAGGGCCGGAATGAGCAGTTCTTC
abundance: NA
v_gene: TRBV10-1
j_gene: TRBJ2-1
d_gene: TRBD2

CDR3aa: CASSFPSRSNTEAFF
CDR3nt: TGTGCCAGCAGCTTCCCAAGTCGGTCAAACACTGAAGCTTTCTTT
abundance: NA
v_gene: TRBV13
j_gene: TRBJ1-1
d_gene: NA

CDR3aa: CASSSYGETNEKLFF
CDR3nt: TGTGCCAGCAGCTCCTACGGAGAAACTAATGAAAAACTGTTTTTT
abundance: once
v_gene: TRBV13
j_gene: TRBJ1-4
d_gene: NA

CDR3aa: CSVAVWLTNYGYTF
CDR3nt: TGCAGCGTTGCGGTTTGGTTAACTAACTATGGCTACACCTTC
abundance: NA
v_gene: TRBV29-1
j_gene: TRBJ1-2
d_gene: NA

CDR3aa: CASSDSGSLNQPQHF
CDR3nt: TGTGCCAGCAGTGACTCCGGGTCTCTTAATCAGCCCCAGCATTTT
abundance: NA
v_gene: TRBV25-1
j_gene: TRBJ1-5
d_gene: NA

CDR3aa: CASGLSGANVLTF
CDR3nt: TGTGCCAGCGGGCTCTCTGGGGCCAACGTCCTGACTTTC
abundance: few
v_gene: TRBV7-2
j_gene: TRBJ2-6
d_gene: NA

CDR3aa: CASKSPKNIQYF
CDR3nt: TGTGCCAGCAAAAGCCCCAAAAACATTCAGTACTTC
abundance: once
v_gene: TRBV2
j_gene: TRBJ2-4
d_gene: NA

CDR3aa: CASRRSTGFSYEQYF
CDR3nt: TGTGCCAGCAGGCGATCGACAGGGTTCAGCTACGAGCAGTACTTC
abundance: NA
v_gene: TRBV6-5
j_gene: TRBJ2-7
d_gene: TRBD1

CDR3aa: CASSPTPYTEAFF
CDR3nt: TGTGCCAGCAGTCCGACACCTTACACTGAAGCTTTCTTT
abundance: NA
v_gene: TRBV27
j_gene: TRBJ1-1
d_gene: NA

CDR3aa: CASSQIGTGPHNQPQHF
CDR3nt: TGTGCCAGCAGCCAAATCGGGACAGGGCCCCACAATCAGCCCCAGCATTTT
abundance: once
v_gene: TRBV7-9
j_gene: TRBJ1-5
d_gene: TRBD1

CDR3aa: CASTLNTGELFF
CDR3nt: TGTGCCAGCACACTGAACACCGGGGAGCTGTTTTTT
abundance: NA
v_gene: TRBV7-2
j_gene: TRBJ2-2
d_gene: NA

CDR3aa: CASSAREVYGYTF
CDR3nt: TGCGCCAGCAGCGCCCGGGAAGTCTATGGCTACACCTTC
abundance: few
v_gene: TRBV5-1
j_gene: TRBJ1-2
d_gene: NA

CDR3aa: CASSLNRGGEKLFF
CDR3nt: TGTGCCAGCAGCTTAAACAGGGGCGGTGAAAAACTGTTTTTT
abundance: NA
v_gene: TRBV11-2
j_gene: TRBJ1-4
d_gene: TRBD1

CDR3aa: CASSFPRQVPYEQYF
CDR3nt: TGTGCCAGCAGCTTTCCCCGACAGGTGCCCTACGAGCAGTACTTC
abundance: NA
v_gene: TRBV7-9
j_gene: TRBJ2-7
d_gene: NA

CDR3aa: CASTYLQGTDTQYF
CDR3nt: TGTGCCAGCACTTACTTACAGGGGACAGATACGCAGTATTTT
abundance: NA
v_gene: TRBV11-2
j_gene: TRBJ2-3
d_gene: TRBD1

CDR3aa: CASSAGDRMNTEAFF
CDR3nt: TGTGCCAGCAGTGCAGGGGACAGAATGAACACTGAAGCTTTCTTT
abundance: NA
v_gene: TRBV6-1
j_gene: TRBJ1-1
d_gene: TRBD1

CDR3aa: CAWRGVGYTF
CDR3nt: TGTGCCTGGAGAGGGGTCGGCTACACCTTC
abundance: few
v_gene: TRBV30
j_gene: TRBJ1-2
d_gene: NA

CDR3aa: CASSLLTGVNYGYTF
CDR3nt: TGTGCCAGCAGCTTGTTAACAGGCGTTAACTATGGCTACACCTTC
abundance: NA
v_gene: TRBV5-6
j_gene: TRBJ1-2
d_gene: NA

CDR3aa: CASSREDLQEQPQHF
CDR3nt: TGCGCCAGCAGTCGGGAGGATTTACAAGAGCAGCCCCAGCATTTT
abundance: NA
v_gene: TRBV4-1
j_gene: TRBJ1-5
d_gene: NA

CDR3aa: CASSLEGQPQHF
CDR3nt: TGTGCCAGCAGCCTGGAGGGTCAGCCCCAGCATTTT
abundance: few
v_gene: TRBV6-6
j_gene: TRBJ1-5
d_gene: NA

CDR3aa: CASKPGGDRGEAFF
CDR3nt: TGTGCCAGCAAACCAGGGGGTGATCGGGGTGAAGCTTTCTTT
abundance: NA
v_gene: TRBV9
j_gene: TRBJ1-1
d_gene: TRBD1

CDR3aa: CASGITGGDEKLFF
CDR3nt: TGTGCCAGCGGAATTACAGGGGGCGATGAAAAACTGTTTTTT
abundance: once
v_gene: TRBV6-5
j_gene: TRBJ1-4
d_gene: TRBD1

CDR3aa: CASSLSRDSYGYTF
CDR3nt: TGTGCCAGCAGCTTGTCCAGGGACTCCTATGGCTACACCTTC
abundance: many
v_gene: TRBV7-3
j_gene: TRBJ1-2
d_gene: NA

CDR3aa: CASRTGPYGYTF
CDR3nt: TGTGCCAGCAGGACAGGGCCCTATGGCTACACCTTC
abundance: NA
v_gene: TRBV28
j_gene: TRBJ1-2
d_gene: TRBD1

CDR3aa: CAISVDSTTDTQYF
CDR3nt: TGTGCCATCAGTGTTGACAGCACCACAGATACGCAGTATTTT
abundance: few
v_gene: TRBV10-3
j_gene: TRBJ2-3
d_gene: NA

CDR3aa: CATSTDRRGQRLAGEDNEQFF
CDR3nt: TGTGCCACCAGCACAGATAGGAGGGGACAGAGACTAGCGGGAGAGGACAATGAGCAGTTCTTC
abundance: NA
v_gene: TRBV15
j_gene: TRBJ2-1
d_gene: TRBD2

CDR3aa: CSVGSTGLHNYGYTF
CDR3nt: TGCAGCGTTGGGTCTACGGGACTTCATAACTATGGCTACACCTTC
abundance: NA
v_gene: TRBV29-1
j_gene: TRBJ1-2
d_gene: NA

CDR3aa: CAWRHLAANYGYTF
CDR3nt: TGTGCCTGGAGGCATCTGGCGGCCAACTATGGCTACACCTTC
abundance: NA
v_gene: TRBV30
j_gene: TRBJ1-2
d_gene: NA

CDR3aa: CASSPLSGGYNEQFF
CDR3nt: TGTGCCAGCAGCCCGTTGAGCGGGGGGTACAATGAGCAGTTCTTC
abundance: once
v_gene: TRBV9
j_gene: TRBJ2-1
d_gene: TRBD2

CDR3aa: CSVRESTGELFF
CDR3nt: TGCAGCGTTCGGGAGAGCACCGGGGAGCTGTTTTTT
abundance: once
v_gene: TRBV29-1
j_gene: TRBJ2-2
d_gene: NA

CDR3aa: CASSVQALMNTEAFF
CDR3nt: TGTGCCAGCAGCGTTCAGGCCCTTATGAACACTGAAGCTTTCTTT
abundance: NA
v_gene: TRBV9
j_gene: TRBJ1-1
d_gene: NA

CDR3aa: CASSLGVGRMVGPYEQYF
CDR3nt: TGTGCCAGCAGCTTAGGAGTCGGGAGAATGGTAGGACCCTACGAGCAGTACTTC
abundance: NA
v_gene: TRBV7-2
j_gene: TRBJ2-7
d_gene: NA

CDR3aa: CASSLGLGHAYEQYF
CDR3nt: TGTGCCAGCAGCTTAGGCCTGGGACACGCATACGAGCAGTACTTC
abundance: NA
v_gene: TRBV7-2
j_gene: TRBJ2-7
d_gene: NA

CDR3aa: CASTSGSPYEQYF
CDR3nt: TGTGCCAGCACTAGCGGGAGCCCTTACGAGCAGTACTTC
abundance: NA
v_gene: TRBV28
j_gene: TRBJ2-7
d_gene: TRBD2

CDR3aa: CASSLGATGTDTQYF
CDR3nt: TGCGCCAGCAGCCTGGGGGCTACCGGCACAGATACGCAGTATTTT
abundance: NA
v_gene: TRBV5-1
j_gene: TRBJ2-3
d_gene: NA

CDR3aa: CATVPGSTTEAFF
CDR3nt: TGTGCCACGGTTCCGGGGAGTACCACTGAAGCTTTCTTT
abundance: NA
v_gene: TRBV6-1
j_gene: TRBJ1-1
d_gene: NA

CDR3aa: CAGGQASNYGYTF
CDR3nt: TGTGCCGGGGGACAGGCTTCTAACTATGGCTACACCTTC
abundance: NA
v_gene: TRBV6-6
j_gene: TRBJ1-2
d_gene: TRBD1

CDR3aa: CASSLPAGKSTGELFF
CDR3nt: TGTGCCAGCAGCTTGCCGGCGGGAAAAAGCACCGGGGAGCTGTTTTTT
abundance: NA
v_gene: TRBV5-4
j_gene: TRBJ2-2
d_gene: NA